Given below is one T cell receptor beta chain in context. Its antigen is unknown. These data belong to a study of cytomegalovirus exposure and HLA in healthy donors. PCR primers comprised 60 Vbeta and 13 Jbeta primers. The table came from immunoSEQ multiplex PCR; TCRdb's copy has only in-frame clones and leaves some out. The sample lists around 130,000 clones, around 80% occurring once. Germline V lookup: CDR1 LNHDA, CDR2 SQIVND (reference sequence). V was pared by 4 bases and J by 8 bases, with 18 bases between. The CDR3 contains 15 residues. Broader study findings: Rarity held for most TCR sequences, but there were some public TCRs that occurred in many donors.

The chain combines TRBV19 with TRBJ2-1; unclear D gene. This clonotype was sampled from a young woman in good health and CMV-seronegative. The specimen sequenced was PBMCs. The CDR3 reads CASSTLTLSSDEQFF. CDR3 in DNA: TGTGCCAGTAGTACATTGACCCTTTCGAGCGATGAGCAGTTCTTC. Drawing the rest from reference TRBV19 and TRBJ2-1, the complete variable domain is DGGITQSPKYLFRKEGQNVTLSCEQNLNHDAMYWYRQDPGQGLRLIYYSQIVNDFQKGDIAEGYSVSREKKESFPLTVTSAQKNPTAFYLCASSTLTLSSDEQFFGPGTRLTVL.